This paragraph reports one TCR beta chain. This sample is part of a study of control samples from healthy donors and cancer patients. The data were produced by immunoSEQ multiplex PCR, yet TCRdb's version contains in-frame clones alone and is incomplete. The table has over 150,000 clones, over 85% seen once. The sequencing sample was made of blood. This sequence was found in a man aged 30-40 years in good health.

The CDR3 bases are TGTGCCAGTAGTTTAAATCAGGGGTACGAGCAGTACTTC. It encodes CASSLNQGYEQYF. The V and J genes are TRBV19 and TRBJ2-7, with D maybe TRBD1 (6 bases). V lost 5 bases and J 4 bases, leaving 12 bases between the germline ends. This CDR3 comprises 13 residues. Germline V gene sequence: CDR1 LNHDA, CDR2 SQIVND (reference sequence).